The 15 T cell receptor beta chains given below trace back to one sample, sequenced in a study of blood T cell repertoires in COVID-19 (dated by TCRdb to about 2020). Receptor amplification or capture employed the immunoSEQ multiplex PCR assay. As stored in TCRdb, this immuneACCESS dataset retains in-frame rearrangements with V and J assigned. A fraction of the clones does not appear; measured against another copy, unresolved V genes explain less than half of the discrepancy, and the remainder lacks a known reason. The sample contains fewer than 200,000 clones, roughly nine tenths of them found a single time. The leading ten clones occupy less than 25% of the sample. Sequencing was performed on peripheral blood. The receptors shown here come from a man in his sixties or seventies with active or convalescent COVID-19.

The CDR3 nucleotides are TGTGCCAGTAGTAGCGGGCAGAGAAATGAAAAACTGTTTTTT. Translated: CASSSGQRNEKLFF. The J gene is TRBJ1-4, the V gene TRBV19; D call uncertain. The V gene's germline CDR1 is LNHDA and CDR2 SQIVND (reference sequence). This CDR3 has 14 residues. V was pared by 4 bases and J by 5 bases, with 11 bases between.

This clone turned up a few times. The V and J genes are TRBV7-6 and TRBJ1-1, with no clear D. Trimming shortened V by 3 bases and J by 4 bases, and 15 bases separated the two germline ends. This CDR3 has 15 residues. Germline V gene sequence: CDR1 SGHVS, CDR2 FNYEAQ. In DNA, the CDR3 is TGTGCCAGCAGCTTGAGGCCGGGGTCGGGCACTGAAGCTTTCTTT. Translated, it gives CASSLRPGSGTEAFF.

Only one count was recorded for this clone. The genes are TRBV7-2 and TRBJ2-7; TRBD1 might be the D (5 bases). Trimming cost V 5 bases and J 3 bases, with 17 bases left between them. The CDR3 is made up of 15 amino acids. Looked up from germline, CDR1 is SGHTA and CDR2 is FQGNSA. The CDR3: CASSPRGAVNYEQYF. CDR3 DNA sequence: TGTGCCAGCAGCCCGCGTGGGGCTGTCAACTACGAGCAGTACTTC.

The CDR3 sequence is CASSYSRFSSGNTIYF. Written as DNA, the CDR3 is TGTGCCAGCAGTTACTCGAGATTTAGCTCTGGAAACACCATATATTTT. This rearrangement joins TRBV6-5 to TRBJ1-3; D uncertain. Germline values: CDR1 MNHEY, CDR2 SVGAGI. With 0 bases removed from V and 0 bases from J, the gap between germline ends came to 9 bases. The CDR3 runs to 16 residues.

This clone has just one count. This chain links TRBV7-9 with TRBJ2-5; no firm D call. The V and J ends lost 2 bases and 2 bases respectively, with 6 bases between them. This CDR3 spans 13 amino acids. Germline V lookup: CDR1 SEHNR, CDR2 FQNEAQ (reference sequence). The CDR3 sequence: CASSLFQQETQYF. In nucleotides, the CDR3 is TGTGCCAGCAGCTTATTCCAGCAAGAGACCCAGTACTTC.

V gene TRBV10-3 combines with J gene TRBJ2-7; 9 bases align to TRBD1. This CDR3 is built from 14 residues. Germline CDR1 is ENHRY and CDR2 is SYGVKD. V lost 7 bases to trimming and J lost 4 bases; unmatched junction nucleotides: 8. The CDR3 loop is CAIKKSTGGYEQYF. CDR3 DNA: TGTGCCATCAAGAAGTCGACAGGGGGTTACGAGCAGTACTTC.

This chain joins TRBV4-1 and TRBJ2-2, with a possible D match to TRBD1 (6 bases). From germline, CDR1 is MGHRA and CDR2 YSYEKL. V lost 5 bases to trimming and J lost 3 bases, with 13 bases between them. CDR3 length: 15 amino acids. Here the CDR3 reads CASSVDSSDTGELFF. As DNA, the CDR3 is TGCGCCAGCAGCGTGGACAGTTCGGACACCGGGGAGCTGTTTTTT.

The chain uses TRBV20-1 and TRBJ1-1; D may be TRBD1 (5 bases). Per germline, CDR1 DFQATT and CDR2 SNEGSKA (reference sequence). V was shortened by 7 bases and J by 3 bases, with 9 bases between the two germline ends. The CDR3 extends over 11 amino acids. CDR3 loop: CSEAGDTEAFF. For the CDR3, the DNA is TGCAGTGAGGCGGGGGACACTGAAGCTTTCTTT.

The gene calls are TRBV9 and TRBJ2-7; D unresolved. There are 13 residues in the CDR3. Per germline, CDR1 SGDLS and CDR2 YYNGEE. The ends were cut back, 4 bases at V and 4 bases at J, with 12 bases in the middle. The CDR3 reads CASSRPPLYEQYF. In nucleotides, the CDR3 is TGTGCCAGCAGCCGCCCCCCCCTATACGAGCAGTACTTC.

The CDR3 DNA follows: TGCGCCAGCAGCTTGGAAGGGACAGGCCTCTCTGGAAACACCATATATTTT. Amino acids: CASSLEGTGLSGNTIYF. V usage is TRBV5-1 and J usage is TRBJ1-3; 8 bases agree with TRBD1. CDR3 size: 17 residues. CDR1 and CDR2 (germline): SGHRS, YFSETQ. V shed 0 bases and J 0 bases; nucleotides not matched to a gene: 5.

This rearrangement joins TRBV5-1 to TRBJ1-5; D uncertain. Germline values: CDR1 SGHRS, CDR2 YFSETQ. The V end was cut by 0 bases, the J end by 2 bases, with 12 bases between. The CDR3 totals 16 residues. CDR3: CASSLGVTTGNQPQHF. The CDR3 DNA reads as TGCGCCAGCAGCTTGGGAGTGACGACTGGCAATCAGCCCCAGCATTTT. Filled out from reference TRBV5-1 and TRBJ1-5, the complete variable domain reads KAGVTQTPRYLIKTRGQQVTLSCSPISGHRSVSWYQQTPGQGLQFLFEYFSETQRNKGNFPGRFSGRQFSNSRSEMNVSTLELGDSALYLCASSLGVTTGNQPQHFGDGTRLSIL.

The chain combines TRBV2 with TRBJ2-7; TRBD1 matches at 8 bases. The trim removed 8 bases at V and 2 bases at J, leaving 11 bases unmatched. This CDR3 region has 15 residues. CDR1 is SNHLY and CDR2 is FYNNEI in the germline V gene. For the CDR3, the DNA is TGTGCCAGCTACAGGGGGAAACACCTTGCCTACGAGCAGTACTTC. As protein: CASYRGKHLAYEQYF. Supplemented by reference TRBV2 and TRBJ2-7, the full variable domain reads EPEVTQTPSHQVTQMGQEVILRCVPISNHLYFYWYRQILGQKVEFLVSFYNNEISEKSEIFDDQFSVERPDGSNFTLKIRSTKLEDSAMYFCASYRGKHLAYEQYFGPGTRLTVT.

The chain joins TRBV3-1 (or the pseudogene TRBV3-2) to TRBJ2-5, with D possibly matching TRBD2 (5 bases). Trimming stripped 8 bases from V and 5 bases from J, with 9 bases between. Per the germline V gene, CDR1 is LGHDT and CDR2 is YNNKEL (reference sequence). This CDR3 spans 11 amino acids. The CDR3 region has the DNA TGTGCCAGCCTCGGCGGGGAGACCCAGTACTTC. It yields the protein CASLGGETQYF.

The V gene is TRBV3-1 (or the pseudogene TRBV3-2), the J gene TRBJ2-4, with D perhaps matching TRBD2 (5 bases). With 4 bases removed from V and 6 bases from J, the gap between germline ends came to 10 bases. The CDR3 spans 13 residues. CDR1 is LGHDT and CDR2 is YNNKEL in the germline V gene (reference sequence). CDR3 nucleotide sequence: TGTGCCAGCAGCCGGAACCGGGGAAACATTCAGTACTTC. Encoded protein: CASSRNRGNIQYF.

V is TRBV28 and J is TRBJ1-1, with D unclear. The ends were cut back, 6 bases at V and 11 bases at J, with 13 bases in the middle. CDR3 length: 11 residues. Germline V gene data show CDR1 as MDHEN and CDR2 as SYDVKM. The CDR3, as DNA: TGTGCCAGCAGCCCCGCGGCTGTTGCTTTCTTT. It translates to CASSPAAVAFF. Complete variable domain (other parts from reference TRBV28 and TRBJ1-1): DVKVTQSSRYLVKRTGEKVFLECVQDMDHENMFWYRQDPGLGLRLIYFSYDVKMKEKGDIPEGYSVSREKKERFSLILESASTNQTSMYLCASSPAAVAFFGQGTRLTVV.